This T cell receptor (beta chain) was captured in a study of human T cells and chemical hapten exposure. This clonotype occurred many times. The V gene's germline CDR1 is DFQATT and CDR2 SNEGSKA (reference sequence). The V gene end was trimmed by 0 bases and the J gene end by 3 bases; junction bases not matched to a gene: 3. The length of the CDR3 is 14 residues. The template was total RNA from unfractionated whole blood. The library labeled individual cDNA molecules by adding unique molecular identifiers to them. Original processing notes: The median was approximately 89,000 TCRs per sample, ranging roughly 20,000 to 750,000. From the 5' RACE reads, TCRdb called clonotypes with MiXCR, one entry per CDR3 protein. The V and J calls and clone size come from TCRdb's table, not from the authors' own analysis. The profile covers 110,000 to 150,000 distinct CDR3 sequences, with roughly 4% appearing a single time and over 1.3% taken by the ten largest.

This sequence joins TRBV20-1 and TRBJ2-7, with TRBD1 matching over 9 bases. This clonotype originated in a female donor in good health. CDR3 bases: TGCAGTGCTAGAGAGGGACAGGGAATCTACGAGCAGTACTTC. Translated: CSAREGQGIYEQYF.